This passage covers 2 T cell receptor beta chains from one sample sequenced in a study of shared clonotypes between healthy human individuals. TCRdb keeps only in-frame clones here, not all; method: immunoSEQ multiplex PCR. The sample shows 1 million to 1.2 million clones, about 80% of them seen only once. Sequencing used memory CD4+ T cells from PBMCs. Subset indicated: CD45RA-negative fraction. The receptors were sampled from a man younger than 30 in good health. Some clones in this sample may be carry-over from other donors' samples.

The chain combines TRBV6-6 with TRBJ2-1; D is undetermined. The CDR3 runs 14 residues. Trimming left V 2 bases short and J 0 bases short, with 5 bases between. Per the germline V gene, CDR1 is MNHNY and CDR2 is SVGAGI (reference sequence). The CDR3 protein is CASSYEASYNEQFF. The CDR3 coding sequence is TGTGCCAGCAGTTACGAAGCCTCCTACAATGAGCAGTTCTTC.

J is TRBJ2-1 and V is TRBV5-1; D possibly corresponds to TRBD1 (5 bases). Per the germline V gene, CDR1 is SGHRS and CDR2 is YFSETQ. This CDR3 is 14 amino acids long. V dropped 4 bases and J dropped 4 bases, with 12 bases sitting between them. The CDR3 region is CASSQGTLYNEQFF. For the CDR3, the DNA is TGCGCCAGCAGCCAGGGTACATTATACAATGAGCAGTTCTTC.